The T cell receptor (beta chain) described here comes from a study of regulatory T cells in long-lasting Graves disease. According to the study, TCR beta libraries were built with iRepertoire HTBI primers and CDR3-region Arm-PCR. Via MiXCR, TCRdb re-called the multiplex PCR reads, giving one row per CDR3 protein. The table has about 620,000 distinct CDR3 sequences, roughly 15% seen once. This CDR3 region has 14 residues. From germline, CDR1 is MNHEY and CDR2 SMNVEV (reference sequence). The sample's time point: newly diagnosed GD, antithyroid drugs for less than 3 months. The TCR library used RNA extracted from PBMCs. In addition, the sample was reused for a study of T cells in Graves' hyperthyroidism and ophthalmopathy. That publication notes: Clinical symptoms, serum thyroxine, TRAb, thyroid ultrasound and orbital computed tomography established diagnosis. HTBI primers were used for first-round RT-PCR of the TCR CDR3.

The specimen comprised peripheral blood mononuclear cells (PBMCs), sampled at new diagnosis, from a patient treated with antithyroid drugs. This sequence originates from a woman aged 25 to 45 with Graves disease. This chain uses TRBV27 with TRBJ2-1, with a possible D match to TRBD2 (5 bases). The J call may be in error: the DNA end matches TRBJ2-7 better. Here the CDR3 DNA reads TGTGCCAGCAGTTGGAGGTTTGTAAACAATGAGCAGTACTTC. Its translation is CASSWRFVNNEQYF.